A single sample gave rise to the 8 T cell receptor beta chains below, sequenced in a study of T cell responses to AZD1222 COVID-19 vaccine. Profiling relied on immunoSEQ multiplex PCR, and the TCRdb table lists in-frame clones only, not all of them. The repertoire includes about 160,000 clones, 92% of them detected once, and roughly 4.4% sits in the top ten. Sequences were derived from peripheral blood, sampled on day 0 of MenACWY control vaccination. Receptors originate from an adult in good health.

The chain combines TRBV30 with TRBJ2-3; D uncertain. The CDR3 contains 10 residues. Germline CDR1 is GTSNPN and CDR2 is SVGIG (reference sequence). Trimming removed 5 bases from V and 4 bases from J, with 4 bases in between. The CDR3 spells CAWVADTQYF. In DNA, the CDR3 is TGTGCCTGGGTGGCAGATACGCAGTATTTT.

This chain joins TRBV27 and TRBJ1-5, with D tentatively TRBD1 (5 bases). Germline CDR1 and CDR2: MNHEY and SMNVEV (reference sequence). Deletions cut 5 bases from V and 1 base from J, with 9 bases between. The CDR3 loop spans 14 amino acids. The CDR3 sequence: CASSPAGSNQPQHF. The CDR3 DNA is TGTGCCAGCAGTCCTGCAGGGAGCAATCAGCCCCAGCATTTT.

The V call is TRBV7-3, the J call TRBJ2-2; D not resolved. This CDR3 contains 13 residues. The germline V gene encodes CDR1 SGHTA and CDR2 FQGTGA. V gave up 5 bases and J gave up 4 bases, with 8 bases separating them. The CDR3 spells CASSLGGTGELFF. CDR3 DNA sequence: TGTGCCAGCAGCCTAGGCGGCACCGGGGAGCTGTTTTTT. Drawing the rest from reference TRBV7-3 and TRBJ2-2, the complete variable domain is GAGVSQTPSNKVTEKGKYVELRCDPISGHTALYWYRQSLGQGPEFLIYFQGTGAADDSGLPNDRFFAVRPEGSVSTLKIQRTERGDSAVYLCASSLGGTGELFFGEGSRLTVL.

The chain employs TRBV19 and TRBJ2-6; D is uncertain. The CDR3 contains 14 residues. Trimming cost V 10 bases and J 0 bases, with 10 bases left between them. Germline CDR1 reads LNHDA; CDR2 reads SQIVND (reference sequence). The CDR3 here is CAIDPHSGANVLTF. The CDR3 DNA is TGTGCCATTGACCCCCACTCTGGGGCCAACGTCCTGACTTTC.

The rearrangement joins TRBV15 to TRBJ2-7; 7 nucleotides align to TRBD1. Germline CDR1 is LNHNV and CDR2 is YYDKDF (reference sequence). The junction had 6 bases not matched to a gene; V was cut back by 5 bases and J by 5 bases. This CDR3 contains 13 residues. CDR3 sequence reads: CATSEGTAHEQYF. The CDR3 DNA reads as TGTGCCACCAGCGAGGGGACAGCCCACGAGCAGTACTTC.

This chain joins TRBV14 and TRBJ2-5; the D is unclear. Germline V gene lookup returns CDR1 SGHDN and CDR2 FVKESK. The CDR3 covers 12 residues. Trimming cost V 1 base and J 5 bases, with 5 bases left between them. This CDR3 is CASSQVRETQYF. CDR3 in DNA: TGTGCCAGCAGCCAAGTTCGGGAGACCCAGTACTTC.

CDR3 sequence: CASSLMMGTVTREQYF. In DNA form, the CDR3 reads TGTGCCAGCAGCTTAATGATGGGGACGGTGACTCGCGAGCAGTACTTC. The V call is TRBV7-3, the J call TRBJ2-7; D is tentatively TRBD1 or TRBD2 (5 bases each). This CDR3 has 16 amino acids. The germline gives CDR1 SGHTA, CDR2 FQGTGA. The V gene lost 1 base and the J gene lost 6 bases, with 19 bases spanning the gap.

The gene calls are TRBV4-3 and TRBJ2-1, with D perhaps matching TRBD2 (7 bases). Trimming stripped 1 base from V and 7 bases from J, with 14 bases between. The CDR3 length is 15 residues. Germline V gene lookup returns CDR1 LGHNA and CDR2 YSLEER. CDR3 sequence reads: CASSQGQGRGNEQFF. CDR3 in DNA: TGCGCCAGCAGCCAAGGGCAGGGGAGGGGAAATGAGCAGTTCTTC.